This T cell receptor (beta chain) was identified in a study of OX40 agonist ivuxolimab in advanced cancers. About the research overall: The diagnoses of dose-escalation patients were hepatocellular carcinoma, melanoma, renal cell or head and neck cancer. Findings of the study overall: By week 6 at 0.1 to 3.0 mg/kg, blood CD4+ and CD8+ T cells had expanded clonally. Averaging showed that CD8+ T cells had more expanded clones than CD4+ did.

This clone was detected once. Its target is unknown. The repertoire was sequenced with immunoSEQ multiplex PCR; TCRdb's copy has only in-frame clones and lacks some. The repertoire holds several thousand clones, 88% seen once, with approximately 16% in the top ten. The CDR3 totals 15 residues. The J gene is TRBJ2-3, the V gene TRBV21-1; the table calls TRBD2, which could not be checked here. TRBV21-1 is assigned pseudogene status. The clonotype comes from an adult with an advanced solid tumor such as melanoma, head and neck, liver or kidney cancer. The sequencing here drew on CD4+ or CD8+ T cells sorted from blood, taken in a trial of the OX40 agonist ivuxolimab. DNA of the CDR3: TGTGCCAGCTTTTTAGCGGGAGGTCGCACAGATACGCAGTATTTT. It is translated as CASFLAGGRTDTQYF.